What follows are 2 T cell receptor beta chains derived from one specimen sequenced in a study of T-cell memory formation after mild COVID-19. TCRdb re-called the 5' RACE reads through MiXCR, storing one row per CDR3 protein. The sample lists hundreds of thousands of distinct CDR3 sequences, around a quarter occurring once. Sequencing was carried out using PBMCs or a T cell subset sorted from them (not recorded which). The receptors shown here come from an adult woman who had mild COVID-19 (a few samples of this study predate the infection). Cell type and time point are not known.

The chain recombines TRBV20-1 with TRBJ2-1; 7 bases match TRBD1. The CDR3 runs 13 residues. From germline, CDR1 is DFQATT and CDR2 SNEGSKA (reference sequence). The V and J ends lost 5 bases and 8 bases, in that order; junction bases with no gene match: 9. CDR3 protein: CSASPGTDHEQFF. In DNA form, the CDR3 reads TGCAGTGCTTCTCCCGGGACAGATCATGAGCAGTTCTTC.

J is TRBJ2-7 and V is TRBV7-8; D may be TRBD1 (5 bases). Germline lookup yields CDR1 SGHVS and CDR2 FQNEAQ. Trimming cost V 0 bases and J 6 bases, with 6 bases left between them. This CDR3 has 12 residues. The CDR3 DNA reads as TGTGCCAGCAGCTTAGCTAGGGGCGAGCAGTACTTC. Protein sequence: CASSLARGEQYF.